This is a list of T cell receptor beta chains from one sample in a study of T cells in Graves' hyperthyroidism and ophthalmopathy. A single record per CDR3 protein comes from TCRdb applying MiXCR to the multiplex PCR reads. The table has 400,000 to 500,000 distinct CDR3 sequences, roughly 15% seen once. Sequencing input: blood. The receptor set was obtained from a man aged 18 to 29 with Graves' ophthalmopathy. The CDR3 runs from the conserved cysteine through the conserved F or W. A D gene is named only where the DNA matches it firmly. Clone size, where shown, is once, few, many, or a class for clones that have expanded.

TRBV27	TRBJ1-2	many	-	CASSLTLYGYTF	TGTGCCAGCAGTCTGACCCTCTATGGCTACACCTTC
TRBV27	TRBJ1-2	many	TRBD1	CASRETGGYGYTF	TGTGCCAGCAGGGAAACAGGGGGCTATGGCTACACCTTC
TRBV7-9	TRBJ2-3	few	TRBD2	CASTQPGLAKDTQYF	TGTGCCAGCACCCAACCGGGACTAGCGAAGGATACGCAGTATTTT
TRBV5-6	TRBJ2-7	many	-	CASQRPGAPNEQYF	TGTGCCAGCCAAAGGCCAGGGGCGCCAAACGAGCAGTACTTC
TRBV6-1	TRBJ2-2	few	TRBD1	CALGGQENTGELFF	TGTGCCCTCGGGGGACAGGAGAACACCGGGGAGCTGTTTTTT
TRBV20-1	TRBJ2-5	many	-	CSANSDPGGEETQYF	TGCAGTGCTAATAGCGACCCAGGGGGGGAAGAGACCCAGTACTTC
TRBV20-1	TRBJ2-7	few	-	CSARGKEGTFYEQYF	TGCAGTGCTAGAGGGAAGGAGGGTACGTTCTACGAGCAGTACTTC
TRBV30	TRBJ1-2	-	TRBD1	CAFTRDRLRYGYTF	TGTGCCTTCACGCGGGACAGGCTGCGGTATGGCTACACCTTC
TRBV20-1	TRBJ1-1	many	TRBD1	CSASYTGVNTEAFF	TGCAGTGCTAGTTATACAGGGGTAAACACTGAAGCTTTCTTT
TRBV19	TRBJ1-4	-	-	CASSRGYGAGEEKLFF	TGTGCCAGTAGTCGCGGTTATGGGGCAGGGGAAGAGAAACTGTTTTTT
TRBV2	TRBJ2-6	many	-	CARTGANVLTF	TGTGCCAGGACAGGGGCCAACGTCCTGACTTTC
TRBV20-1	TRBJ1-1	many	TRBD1	CSASRTGGEAFF	TGCAGTGCTAGCAGAACAGGGGGTGAAGCTTTCTTT
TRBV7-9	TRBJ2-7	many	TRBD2	CASSPTWGGYEQYF	TGTGCCAGCAGCCCCACCTGGGGGGGCTACGAGCAGTACTTC
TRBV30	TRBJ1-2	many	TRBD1	CAWSVLFRDSYGYTF	TGTGCCTGGAGTGTACTTTTTCGGGACAGCTATGGCTACACCTTC
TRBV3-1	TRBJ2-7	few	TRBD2	CASSHGSGEEQYF	TGTGCCAGCAGCCACGGTAGCGGGGAGGAGCAGTACTTC
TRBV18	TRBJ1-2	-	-	CASSPNRDIVYDYTF	TGTGCCAGCTCCCCGAATCGGGACATTGTATATGACTACACCTTC
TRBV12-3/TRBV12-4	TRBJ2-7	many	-	CASSFFMSSYEQYF	TGTGCCAGCAGTTTTTTTATGAGCTCCTACGAGCAGTACTTC
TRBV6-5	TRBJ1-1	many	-	CASSYSNQNTEAFF	TGTGCCAGCAGTTACTCGAACCAAAACACTGAAGCTTTCTTT
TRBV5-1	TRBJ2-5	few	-	CASRVVGGEQETQYF	TGCGCCAGCAGGGTTGTCGGAGGGGAACAAGAGACCCAGTACTTC
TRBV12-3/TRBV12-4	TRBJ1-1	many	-	CASSFRARANTEAFF	TGTGCCAGCAGTTTTCGCGCCAGGGCGAACACTGAAGCTTTCTTT
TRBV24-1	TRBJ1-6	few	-	CATSPGLGNSPLHF	TGTGCCACCAGCCCGGGACTTGGGAATTCACCCCTCCACTTT
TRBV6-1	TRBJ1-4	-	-	CASTPHDGINEKLFF	TGTGCCAGCACCCCTCACGACGGGATTAATGAAAAACTGTTTTTT
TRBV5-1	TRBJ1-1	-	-	CASSSGSTVNTEAFF	TGCGCCAGCAGCTCGGGGTCGACAGTAAACACTGAAGCTTTCTTT
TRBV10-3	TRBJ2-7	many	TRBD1	CAISKDRDAYEQYF	TGTGCCATCAGTAAGGACAGGGACGCCTACGAGCAGTACTTC
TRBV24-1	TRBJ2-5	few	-	CATSDFQAQETQYF	TGTGCCACCAGTGATTTCCAGGCCCAAGAGACCCAGTACTTC
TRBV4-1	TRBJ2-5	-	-	CASSQDYRVGTQYF	TGCGCCAGCAGCCAAGATTATAGGGTGGGGACCCAGTACTTC
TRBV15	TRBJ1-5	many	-	CATSLDSSIQPQHF	TGTGCCACCAGCCTGGACAGTTCCATTCAGCCCCAGCATTTT
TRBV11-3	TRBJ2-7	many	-	CASSLGWQGEQYF	TGTGCCAGCAGCTTAGGATGGCAGGGCGAGCAGTACTTC
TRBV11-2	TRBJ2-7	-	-	CASSFRLQGVEYEQYF	TGTGCCAGCAGCTTCCGCTTACAGGGAGTCGAGTACGAGCAGTACTTC
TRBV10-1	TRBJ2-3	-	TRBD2	CATHPGTNRHTQYF	TGCGCCACCCACCCCGGGACTAATCGACATACGCAGTATTTT
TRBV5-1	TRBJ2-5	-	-	CASRFAADQETQYF	TGCGCCAGCAGGTTTGCAGCGGACCAAGAGACCCAGTACTTC
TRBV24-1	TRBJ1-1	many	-	CATSGNPGTLDTEAFF	TGTGCCACCAGTGGAAACCCCGGGACGCTCGACACTGAAGCTTTCTTT
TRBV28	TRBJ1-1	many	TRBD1	CASSLPDRAEAFF	TGTGCCAGCAGTTTACCCGACAGGGCTGAAGCTTTCTTT
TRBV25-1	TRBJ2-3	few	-	CASSPYNTDTQYF	TGTGCCAGCAGTCCCTACAACACAGATACGCAGTATTTT
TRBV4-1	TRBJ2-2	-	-	CASSQLEVTGELFF	TGCGCCAGCAGCCAACTCGAGGTCACCGGGGAGCTGTTTTTT
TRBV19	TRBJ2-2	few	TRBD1	CASSIRTGVTGELFF	TGTGCCAGTAGTATACGGACAGGGGTCACCGGGGAGCTGTTTTTT
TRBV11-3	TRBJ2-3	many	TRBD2	CASSLGLGGVTDTQYF	TGTGCCAGCAGCTTAGGGCTCGGGGGGGTCACAGATACGCAGTATTTT
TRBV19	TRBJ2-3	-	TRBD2	CASSIPTSGENTQYF	TGTGCCAGTAGTATCCCGACTAGCGGGGAGAATACGCAGTATTTT
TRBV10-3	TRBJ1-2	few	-	CAISEDSYGYTF	TGTGCCATTAGCGAAGACAGCTATGGCTACACCTTC
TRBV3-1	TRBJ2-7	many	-	CASSQASEQYF	TGTGCCAGCAGCCAAGCTAGCGAGCAGTACTTC
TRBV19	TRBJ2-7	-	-	CASSLGTATSAEQYF	TGTGCCAGTAGCCTCGGGACAGCCACTAGCGCGGAGCAGTACTTC
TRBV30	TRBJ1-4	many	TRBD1	CAWSLRTGEEKLFF	TGTGCCTGGAGTCTCCGGACAGGGGAAGAAAAACTGTTTTTT
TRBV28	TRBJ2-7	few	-	CASSFAASYEQYF	TGTGCCAGCAGTTTTGCAGCCTCCTACGAGCAGTACTTC
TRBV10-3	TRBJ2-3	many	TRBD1	CAISPGQGNPRTDTQYF	TGTGCCATCAGTCCCGGACAGGGGAACCCACGCACAGATACGCAGTATTTT
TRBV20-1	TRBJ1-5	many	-	CSASDLEGLPQHF	TGCAGTGCTAGCGATCTTGAGGGGTTGCCCCAGCATTTT
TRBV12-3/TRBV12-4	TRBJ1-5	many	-	CASSQTVANQPQHF	TGTGCCAGCAGCCAGACGGTCGCCAATCAGCCCCAGCATTTT
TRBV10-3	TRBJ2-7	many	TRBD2	CAISDGTSGTHEQYF	TGTGCCATCAGTGATGGGACTAGCGGGACCCACGAGCAGTACTTC
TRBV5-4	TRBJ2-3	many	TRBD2	CASSSGLVLTDTQYF	TGTGCCAGCAGCTCAGGACTAGTACTCACAGATACGCAGTATTTT
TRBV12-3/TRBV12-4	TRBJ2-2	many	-	CASRWWGELFF	TGTGCCAGCCGGTGGTGGGGGGAGCTGTTTTTT
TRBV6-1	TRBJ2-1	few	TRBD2	CASSEVGTTLGNEQFF	TGTGCCAGCAGTGAAGTCGGGACTACTCTGGGCAATGAGCAGTTCTTC
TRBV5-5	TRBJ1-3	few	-	CASSSGGSSGNTIYF	TGTGCCAGCAGCTCTGGGGGGTCCTCTGGAAACACCATATATTTT
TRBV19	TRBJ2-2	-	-	CAIPRGLPNTGELFF	TGTGCCATCCCAAGGGGACTCCCGAACACCGGGGAGCTGTTTTTT
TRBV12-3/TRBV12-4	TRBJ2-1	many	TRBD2	CASSLAGGVNEQFF	TGTGCCAGCAGTCTAGCGGGGGGCGTCAATGAGCAGTTCTTC
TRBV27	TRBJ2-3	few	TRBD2	CASSLSTSGISDTQYF	TGTGCCAGCAGTTTATCGACTAGCGGGATATCAGATACGCAGTATTTT
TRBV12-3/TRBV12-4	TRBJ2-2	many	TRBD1	CASSLVRGGRTGELFF	TGTGCCAGCAGTTTAGTGCGAGGGGGCAGGACCGGGGAGCTGTTTTTT
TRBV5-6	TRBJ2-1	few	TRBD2	CASSLEGLGPYNEQFF	TGTGCCAGCAGCTTGGAGGGACTAGGACCCTACAATGAGCAGTTCTTC
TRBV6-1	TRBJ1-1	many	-	CASKVWGTEAFF	TGTGCCAGCAAGGTCTGGGGCACTGAAGCTTTCTTT